This record looks at one TCR beta chain sequence and its context. Assay used: immunoSEQ multiplex PCR; TCRdb lists only in-frame clones, some missing. The repertoire has 470,000 or so clones, around 85% of them found once; the top ten carry roughly an eighth. The sample is drawn from a study of shared clonotypes between healthy human individuals. This CDR3 region has 13 residues. Per the germline V gene, CDR1 is MNHEY and CDR2 is SMNVEV (reference sequence). V lost 6 bases and J lost 3; bases outside the gene matches: 5. The chain joins TRBV27 to TRBJ2-7, with 7 positions matching TRBD2. Sequences were obtained from PBMCs. The sequence was obtained from a woman between 40 and 55 years old in good health. Some clones in this sample may be carry-over from other donors' samples. The CDR3 bases are TGTGCCAGCAGAGTAAGCGGGAACTACGAGCAGTACTTC. Translated, it gives CASRVSGNYEQYF.